This T cell receptor beta chain originates from a study of radiation and T cells in renal cell carcinoma. The CDR3 is made up of 16 amino acids. V trimming: 0 bases; J trimming: 4 bases; junction bases outside the gene matches: 6. CDR1 is SGHDT and CDR2 is YYEEEE in the germline V gene. TCRdb's copy holds only in-frame clones and misses some; the assay was immunoSEQ multiplex PCR. The sample shows approximately 120,000 clones, around 80% of them seen only once. The time point here: baseline pretreatment blood. Treatment specified: 15 Gy SBRT to primary tumor, nephrectomy 4 weeks later. Serial blood draws occurred at baseline and 2 and 4 weeks post-SBRT. The patient's renal cell carcinoma had clear cell pathology. This clone has a handful of counts. Its cognate antigen is unknown. Study-wide findings and caveats: No pretreatment tumor biopsies were available for baseline clonotypes. Top tumor clonotypes rose in blood 2 weeks post-radiation, then contracted.

Here the sequenced sample was blood, taken from a patient whose treatment included radiotherapy and nephrectomy. This TCR derives from a woman in her sixties or seventies with renal cell carcinoma. This chain connects TRBV5-6 to TRBJ2-1; 8 bases match TRBD2. The DNA of the CDR3 is TGTGCCAGCAGCTTGGGTGCGGGGGGTCTTTACAATGAGCAGTTCTTC. Its protein product is CASSLGAGGLYNEQFF.